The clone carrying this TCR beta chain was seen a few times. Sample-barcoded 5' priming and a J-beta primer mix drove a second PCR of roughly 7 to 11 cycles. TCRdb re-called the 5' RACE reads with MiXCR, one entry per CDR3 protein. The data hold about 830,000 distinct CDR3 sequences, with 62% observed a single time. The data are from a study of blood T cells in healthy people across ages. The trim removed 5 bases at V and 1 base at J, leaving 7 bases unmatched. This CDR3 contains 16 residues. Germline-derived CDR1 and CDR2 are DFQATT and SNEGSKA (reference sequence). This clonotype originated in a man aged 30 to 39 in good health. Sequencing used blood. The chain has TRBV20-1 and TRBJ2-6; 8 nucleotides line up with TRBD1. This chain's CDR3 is CSALDRGSSGANVLTF. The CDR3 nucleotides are TGCAGTGCTCTAGACAGGGGATCTTCTGGGGCCAACGTCCTGACTTTC.